The present TCR beta chain was sequenced within a study of blood T cell repertoires in COVID-19 (dated by TCRdb to the early 2020s). About the investigation overall: The collaborator samples originated in the United States, Italy and Spain and spanned the acute and convalescent phases of COVID-19. The samples were drawn from two sources: the first 160 participants of the ongoing ImmuneRACE study, and some 1,300 subjects contributed by 6 global collaborators. The prospective study material was composed of cDNA or gDNA derived from T cells, B-cell-depleted T cells, or PBMCs. Where HLA class I and class II types were available, the types were taken from metadata supplied by the sample provider, not from assay-based typing. Sample metadata almost always included a de-identified subject ID, COVID-19 status, age in years and sex. The dataset comprised deeply sampled blood TCRbeta repertoires from subjects exposed to, actively infected with, or recovered from COVID-19. The repertoires were released in a freely available public database meant as a resource for research on the immune response to SARS-CoV-2.

Participants in the prospective study were enrolled through a virtual design, were aged 18 to 89 years, and lived in roughly 24 United States geographic areas. In the prospective study, cohorts were assigned on the basis of participant-reported clinical history obtained from a screening survey and a study questionnaire. Recovered participants in ImmuneRACE Cohort 3 were defined by two consecutive negative NP/OP PCR tests, clearance by a healthcare professional, or resolution of symptoms. In the prospective study, mobile phlebotomists collected whole blood, serum and a nasopharyngeal or oropharyngeal swab from each participant. Prospective study participants could optionally give additional blood draws and questionnaires over a 2-month period. Prospective study blood samples were shipped either frozen or at room temperature before DNA extraction. The immunoSEQ Assay, a bias-controlled multiplex PCR, was used to amplify TCRbeta CDR3 regions from genomic DNA. Regarding the original processing steps: Within the assay, amplification of reference gene primers was used to estimate how many nucleated cells each sample contained. To quantify the absolute abundance of each unique TCRbeta CDR3 rearrangement, sequence reads were collapsed and filtered. For each sample, productive Simpson clonality was calculated by taking the square root of Simpson's diversity index across productive rearrangements. TCRdb took this table from immuneACCESS and kept in-frame rearrangements with V and J called. Such tables lack part of the clones; where checked against another copy, unresolved V genes explain under half of the gap, and the rest is unexplained. D and trimming come from the DNA, and the V and J calls and clone size come from that table. For this sample there are approximately 300,000 clones; nearly 90% appear just once. Together, the top ten hold less than 6% of the sample.

Trimming removed 5 bases from V and 3 bases from J, leaving 8 bases between the germline ends. Measured from the cysteine to the phenylalanine, the CDR3 is 11 residues long. The entry retains the CDR3 DNA only, 33 bases that are in frame from base 1. CDR1 is given as GTSNPN and CDR2 as SVGIG, both from the germline V gene (reference sequence). With regard to this clone: Its target antigen remains unknown. Per-nucleotide qualities are absent, and no much larger clonotype sits a single base away.

The investigation overall reported the following: The quantity of clinical and demographic metadata differed by source and by participant and was supplied without curation.

Sequencing was carried out using PBMCs or T cells enriched from blood (not recorded which). The receptor was derived from a woman aged 25 to 45 who had recovered from COVID-19. The rearrangement joined TRBV30 to TRBJ2-7; the D gene is not confidently resolved. The bases are TGTGCCTGGGGACGGTTCTACGAGCAGTACTTC. The translation is CAWGRFYEQYF.